The entry that follows covers one T cell receptor (beta chain) sequence. V was cut by 1 base and J by 3 bases, with 10 bases left in between. Germline V lookup: CDR1 GTSNPN, CDR2 SVGIG (reference sequence). This CDR3 has 13 amino acids. These data belong to a study of CD8 T cells in Susac syndrome. It was with random hexamers that roughly 0.45 to 1 ug RNA was reverse transcribed. The TCR beta CDR3 was amplified by immunoSEQ multiplex PCR across 54 Vbeta, 13 Jbeta. TCRdb independently ran MiXCR on the immunoSEQ multiplex PCR reads; one entry per CDR3 protein. The sample yields roughly 150,000 distinct CDR3 sequences, approximately 94% seen once. In blood CD8+ and CD4+ T cells, TCR beta underwent sequencing.

The sample taken for sequencing was CD8+ T cells from PBMCs. The chain carries TRBV30 and TRBJ2-7, with D tentatively TRBD2 (5 bases). The sequence came from a human donor with multiple sclerosis. This CDR3 is CAWSAGIYYEQYF. The DNA for the CDR3 is TGTGCCTGGAGTGCCGGGATCTACTACGAGCAGTACTTC.